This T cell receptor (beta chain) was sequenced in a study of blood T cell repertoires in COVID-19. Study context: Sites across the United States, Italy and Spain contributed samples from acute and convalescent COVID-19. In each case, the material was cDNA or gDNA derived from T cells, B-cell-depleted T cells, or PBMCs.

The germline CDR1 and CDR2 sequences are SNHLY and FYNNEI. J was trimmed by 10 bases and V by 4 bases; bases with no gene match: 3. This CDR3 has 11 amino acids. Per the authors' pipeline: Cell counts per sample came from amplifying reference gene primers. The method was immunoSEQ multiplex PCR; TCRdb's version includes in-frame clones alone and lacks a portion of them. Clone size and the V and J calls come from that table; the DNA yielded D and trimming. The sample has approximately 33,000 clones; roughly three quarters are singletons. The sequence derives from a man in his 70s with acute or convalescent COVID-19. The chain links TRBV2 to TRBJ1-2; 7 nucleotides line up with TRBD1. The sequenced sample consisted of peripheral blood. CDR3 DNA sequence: TGTGCCAGCAGTGGACAGGGCGCCTACACCTTC. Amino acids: CASSGQGAYTF.